Reported below is one T cell receptor (beta chain). Which antigen it targets is not known. No qualities accompany the bases; no much larger clone lies one base away. This record belongs to a study of blood T cell repertoires in COVID-19 (dated by TCRdb to about 2020). Broadly, across the study: The collaborator samples originated in the United States, Italy and Spain and spanned the acute and convalescent phases of COVID-19. Subjects who had been exposed to COVID-19, were actively infected with it, or had recovered from it provided the deeply sampled blood TCRbeta repertoires that made up the dataset. A freely available public database, intended as a resource for researchers studying the immune response to SARS-CoV-2, is where the repertoires were released. The samples were drawn from two sources: the first 160 participants of the ongoing ImmuneRACE study, and 1,254 subjects contributed by 6 global collaborators. The sample metadata nearly always contained a de-identified subject ID, COVID-19 status, age in years and sex. Where available, HLA class I and class II types were taken from metadata supplied by the sample provider and were not determined by assay-based typing. The prospective study material was composed of cDNA or gDNA derived from T cells, B-cell-depleted T cells, or PBMCs. The paper's findings and limits, for the study overall: How much clinical and demographic metadata was included differed by source and by participant, and the metadata was provided uncurated.

A second Seattle source provided samples from volunteer blood donors who had recovered from COVID-19. Whole blood was collected in K2EDTA tubes by collaborating institutions according to the institutions' own protocols. For TCRbeta analysis, collaborator samples were shipped as frozen whole blood, as isolated PBMCs, or as DNA extracted from either sample type. The immunoSEQ Assay, a bias-controlled multiplex PCR, was used to amplify TCRbeta CDR3 regions from genomic DNA. Processing in the source paper ran as follows. Nucleated cell counts per sample were estimated from amplification of reference gene primers within the assay. Sequence reads were collapsed and filtered to measure the absolute abundance of every unique TCRbeta CDR3 rearrangement. For each sample, productive Simpson clonality was calculated as the square root of Simpson's diversity index across productive rearrangements. TCRdb retrieved this table from immuneACCESS and kept in-frame rearrangements only. Not all clones are present; in checked studies, unresolved V genes account for under half, and no reason is known for the remainder. The DNA was the basis for D and trimming; V, J and clone size are from that table. This sample holds around 250,000 clones; under 85% were observed only once. The ten largest account for approximately 1.8% of the sample.

Per the germline V gene, KGHDR is the CDR1 and SFDVKD is the CDR2. V drops 8 bases and J drops 3 bases, leaving 16 bases in between. Inclusive of the bounding cysteine and phenylalanine, the CDR3 is 15 residues long. The DNA shown is the 45-base CDR3, in frame from base 1. The sequencing input was peripheral blood. The sequence derives from a man aged 25 to 40 who had recovered from COVID-19. The V gene is TRBV24-1 and the J gene is TRBJ1-3, with no confidently assigned D gene. The encoded CDR3 is CATTFGESGGNTIYF. The nucleotides are TGTGCCACCACCTTTGGGGAGTCTGGTGGAAACACCATATATTTT.